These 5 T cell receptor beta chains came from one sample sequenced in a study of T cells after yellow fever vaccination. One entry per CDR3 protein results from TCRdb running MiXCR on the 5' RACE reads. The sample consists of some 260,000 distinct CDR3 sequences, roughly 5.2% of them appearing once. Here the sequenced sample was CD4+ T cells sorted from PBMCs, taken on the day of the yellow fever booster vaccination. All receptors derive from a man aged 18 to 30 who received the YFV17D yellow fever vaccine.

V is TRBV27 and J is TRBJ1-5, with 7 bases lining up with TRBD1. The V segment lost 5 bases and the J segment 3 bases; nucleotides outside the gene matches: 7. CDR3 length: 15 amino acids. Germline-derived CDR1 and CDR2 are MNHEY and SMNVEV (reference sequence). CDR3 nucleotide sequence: TGTGCCAGCAGTCTCAACAGGGGTATCAATCAGCCCCAGCATTTT. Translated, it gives CASSLNRGINQPQHF.

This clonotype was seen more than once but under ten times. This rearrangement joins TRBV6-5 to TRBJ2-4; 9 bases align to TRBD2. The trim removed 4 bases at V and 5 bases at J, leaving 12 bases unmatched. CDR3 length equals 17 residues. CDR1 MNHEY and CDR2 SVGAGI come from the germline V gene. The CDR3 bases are TGTGCCAGCAGTTCTACCGGGACTAGCTGGTCCCAAAACATTCAGTACTTC. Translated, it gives CASSSTGTSWSQNIQYF.

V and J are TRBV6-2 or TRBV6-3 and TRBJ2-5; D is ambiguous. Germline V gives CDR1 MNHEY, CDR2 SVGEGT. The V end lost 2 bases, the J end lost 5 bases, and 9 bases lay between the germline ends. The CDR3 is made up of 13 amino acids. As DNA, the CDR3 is TGTGCCAGCAGTTACCTAGTACGGGAGACCCAGTACTTC. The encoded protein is CASSYLVRETQYF.

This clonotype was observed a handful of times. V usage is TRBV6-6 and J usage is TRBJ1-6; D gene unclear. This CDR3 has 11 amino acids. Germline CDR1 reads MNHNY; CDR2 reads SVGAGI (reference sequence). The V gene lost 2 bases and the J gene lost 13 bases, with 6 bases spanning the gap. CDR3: CASSYQGPLHF. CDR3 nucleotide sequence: TGTGCCAGCAGTTACCAAGGTCCCCTCCACTTT.

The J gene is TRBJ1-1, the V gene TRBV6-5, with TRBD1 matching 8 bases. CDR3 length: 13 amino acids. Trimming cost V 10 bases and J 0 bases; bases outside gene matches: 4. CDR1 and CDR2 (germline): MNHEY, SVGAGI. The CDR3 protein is CAIRQGLNTEAFF. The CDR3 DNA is TGTGCCATTCGACAGGGGCTGAACACTGAAGCTTTCTTT.